This TCR beta chain comes out of a study of cytomegalovirus exposure and HLA in healthy donors. Findings of the study overall: The classifier reportedly diagnosed cytomegalovirus status with high specificity and sensitivity. Across donors, most TCRs were seen rarely, yet some public ones were widespread.

Regarding this clone: The antigen is undetermined.

CDR3 length: 16 residues. V lost 1 base and J lost 6; bases outside the gene matches: 10. CDR1 is SGHDN, CDR2 FVKESK, per germline. Donors came from a validation cohort of 95 to 150 subjects, distinct from the first 666-subject cohort. Produced via immunoSEQ multiplex PCR; TCRdb's table is partial and in-frame only. The sample consists of roughly 50,000 clones, over 75% of them appearing once. The origin of this receptor is a man between 18 and 29 years old in good health and CMV-seronegative. The chain is built from TRBV14 and TRBJ2-3, with 7 bases aligning to TRBD2. The sequenced material came from PBMCs. CDR3 protein: CASSQGNRLASDTQYF. The DNA of the CDR3 is TGTGCCAGCAGCCAAGGCAATAGACTAGCCAGCGATACGCAGTATTTT.